This TCR beta chain comes out of a study of blood T cell repertoires in COVID-19. Only in-frame clones appear in the TCRdb table, and some are missing; sequencing was by immunoSEQ multiplex PCR. The sample gives roughly 30,000 clones, roughly 93% of which show up once; approximately 4.7% is in the top ten. Germline V gene data show CDR1 as SGHRS and CDR2 as YFSETQ. The CDR3 sequence is 15 residues long. The ends were cut back, 5 bases at V and 6 bases at J, with 17 bases in the middle. The source material was peripheral blood. The TCR sequence derives from a human donor in a cohort sampled during active COVID-19. V usage is TRBV5-1 and J usage is TRBJ2-2, with D hard to call. CDR3 sequence reads: CASSRSRGQSGELFF. The CDR3 DNA sequence: TGCGCCAGCAGTCGTAGCAGAGGTCAGTCCGGGGAGCTGTTTTTT.